One TCR beta chain is described in this entry. Its antigen is not identified. With UMI labels, 5' RACE was used to prepare the TRB cDNA libraries. Reprocessing the 5' RACE reads, TCRdb reports a single entry for every CDR3 protein and omits DNA. Its listing shows 85,000 to 120,000 distinct CDR3 sequences. The CDR3 covers 12 residues. Germline assignment: CDR1 MGHRA and CDR2 YSYEKL. This sample was taken from a study of CXCR3-negative and CXCR3-positive naive CD8 T cells. Study-wide findings and caveats: Naive cells positive for CXCR3 carried more hydrophobic TRB CDR3s than CXCR3-negative ones.

The rearrangement uses TRBV4-1 and TRBJ1-1. The receptor was derived from a human donor in good health. Some clones in this sample may be carry-over from other donors' samples. Sample: naive CXCR3+ CD8+ T cells from blood. Subset defined: CD45RO-CCR7+CD27+CD95- naive CD8+ T cells expressing CXCR3 (TNR3+). This CDR3 is CASTAWNTEAFF.